The 15 T cell receptor beta chains below were found in one sample sequenced in a study of T cells after yellow fever vaccination. TCRdb reanalysed the 5' RACE reads using MiXCR and keeps one entry per CDR3 protein. In the table there are over 200,000 distinct CDR3 sequences, over 6.5% of which are singletons. This specimen was CD4+ T cells sorted from PBMCs, taken on the day of the yellow fever booster vaccination. The receptors here all came from a man between 25 and 39 years old who received the YFV17D yellow fever vaccine.

V usage is TRBV21-1 and J usage is TRBJ1-1. TRBV21-1 is designated a pseudogene. This CDR3 has 13 residues. The CDR3 region has the DNA TGTGCCAGCGTTGACTTTTCCCACACTGAAGCTTTCTTT. Encoded protein: CASVDFSHTEAFF.

This clonotype has more than one count but fewer than ten. This rearrangement joins TRBV19 to TRBJ2-5; tentative D call: TRBD2 (5 bases). Germline V CDR1 and CDR2: LNHDA, SQIVND (reference sequence). V lost 7 bases, J lost 5 bases, and 14 bases lay in between. The CDR3 is 13 residues long. CDR3 coding DNA: TGTGCCAGTACCGGAACTAGGACGGAGACCCAGTACTTC. Translating it yields CASTGTRTETQYF. The full variable domain, rest sourced from reference TRBV19 and TRBJ2-5, is DGGITQSPKYLFRKEGQNVTLSCEQNLNHDAMYWYRQDPGQGLRLIYYSQIVNDFQKGDIAEGYSVSREKKESFPLTVTSAQKNPTAFYLCASTGTRTETQYFGPGTRLLVL.

This clonotype has a handful of counts. The rearrangement uses TRBV4-3 and TRBJ2-5, with TRBD2 matching over 8 bases. The ends lost 3 bases at V and 4 bases at J; junction bases unmatched: 7. The CDR3 totals 15 residues. Germline V lookup: CDR1 LGHNA, CDR2 YSLEER. The CDR3 DNA reads TGCGCCAGCAGCCACCGGGAGGGTCCGGGAGAGACCCAGTACTTC. This codes for CASSHREGPGETQYF.

There are many counts of this clonotype. CDR3 region: CATSDLAGGPSGELFF. The DNA for the CDR3 is TGTGCCACCAGTGATTTAGCGGGAGGGCCCTCCGGGGAGCTGTTTTTT. The rearrangement uses TRBV24-1 and TRBJ2-2, with 10 bases lining up with TRBD2. V trimming: 1 base; J trimming: 6 bases; junction bases outside the gene matches: 4. The CDR3 runs 16 residues. The germline gives CDR1 KGHDR, CDR2 SFDVKD.

A few counts support this clonotype. This chain joins TRBV7-4 and TRBJ2-1, with 7 bases identical to TRBD2. With 1 base clipped from V and 6 bases from J, the junction kept 9 bases outside the gene matches. Per germline, CDR1 SGHVT and CDR2 SQSDAQ. The CDR3 loop spans 16 amino acids. The CDR3 DNA sequence: TGTGCCAGCAGCTTAGAAGGACGGGAGGTTGTCAATGAGCAGTTCTTC. It is translated as CASSLEGREVVNEQFF.

On this clonotype itself: This may be a read error, as it is one base from a much larger clone. The chain uses TRBV7-2 and TRBJ2-5; D remains unclear. The V end was cut by 5 bases, the J end by 8 bases, with 18 bases between. The CDR3 totals 14 residues. Germline CDR1 is SGHTA and CDR2 is FQGNSA. CDR3 nucleotide sequence: TGTGCCAGCAGCGTTGGGTGGGTCATCGATACCCAGTACTTC. It encodes CASSVGWVIDTQYF. Based on the CDR3 plus reference TRBV7-2 and TRBJ2-5, the full variable domain is GAGVSQSPSNKVTEKGKDVELRCDPISGHTALYWYRQSLGQGLEFLIYFQGNSAPDKSGLPSDRFSAERTGGSVSTLTIQRTQQEDSAVYLCASSVGWVIDTQYFGPGTRLLVL.

This clonotype has just a few counts. The rearrangement links TRBV7-9 to TRBJ2-2, with a possible D match to TRBD2 (5 bases). Trimming pared 6 bases from V and 1 base from J, leaving 9 bases between. The CDR3 consists of 14 residues. Germline V gene sequence: CDR1 SEHNR, CDR2 FQNEAQ (reference sequence). The CDR3 DNA reads TGTGCCAGCAGTGAACGGGAGAACACCGGGGAGCTGTTTTTT. The encoded protein is CASSERENTGELFF.

This clonotype was recorded at least ten times. The gene calls are TRBV2 and TRBJ1-1; D unclear. Germline CDR1 reads SNHLY; CDR2 reads FYNNEI. With 2 bases removed from V and 1 base from J, the gap between germline ends came to 5 bases. The CDR3 spans 13 residues. This chain's CDR3 is CASSELENTEAFF. CDR3 DNA sequence: TGTGCCAGCAGTGAATTAGAGAACACTGAAGCTTTCTTT.

The J gene is TRBJ2-1, the V gene TRBV20-1, with D perhaps TRBD2 (6 bases). Germline CDR1 is DFQATT and CDR2 is SNEGSKA (reference sequence). The germline V and J ends were trimmed by 5 bases and 8 bases, with 13 bases remaining between them. The CDR3 runs 12 residues. CDR3 sequence: CSAAPGLHEQFF. The CDR3 nucleotides are TGCAGTGCTGCTCCGGGACTTCATGAGCAGTTCTTC.

This clonotype came up many times. CDR3 in amino acids: CASGPDRGTDTQYF. The CDR3 nucleotides read TGCGCCAGCGGCCCGGACAGGGGAACAGATACGCAGTATTTT. The chain joins TRBV5-1 to TRBJ2-3; 9 bases are shared with TRBD1. After removal of 7 bases from V and 3 bases from J, the junction contained 6 bases not matched to a gene. CDR3 size: 14 residues. Germline V CDR1 and CDR2: SGHRS, YFSETQ.

This clonotype was detected many times. V gene TRBV3-1 combines with J gene TRBJ2-7; D is possibly TRBD1 (6 bases). The CDR3 has 14 residues. Germline values: CDR1 LGHDT, CDR2 YNNKEL (reference sequence). The V end was cut by 4 bases, the J end by 0 bases, with 10 bases between. The CDR3 here is CASSPRGISYEQYF. As DNA, the CDR3 is TGTGCCAGCAGCCCCAGGGGAATCTCCTACGAGCAGTACTTC.

This clonotype was observed a handful of times. The chain combines TRBV30 with TRBJ2-3; D unresolved. The CDR3 totals 16 residues. The V end was cut by 0 bases, the J end by 0 bases, with 13 bases between. In germline, CDR1 is GTSNPN, CDR2 SVGIG (reference sequence). This chain's CDR3 is CAWSVTRMGSTDTQYF. The CDR3 DNA sequence: TGTGCCTGGAGTGTAACACGGATGGGAAGCACAGATACGCAGTATTTT. The full variable domain, in which reference TRBV30 and TRBJ2-3 provide the parts outside the CDR3, is SQTIHQWPATLVQPVGSPLSLECTVEGTSNPNLYWYRQAAGRGLQLLFYSVGIGQISSEVPQNLSASRPQDRQFILSSKKLLLSDSGFYLCAWSVTRMGSTDTQYFGPGTRLTVL.

This clonotype was seen only a few times. This chain joins TRBV28 and TRBJ2-2, with unresolved D. CDR3 length: 14 amino acids. Germline CDR1 MDHEN, CDR2 SYDVKM. V lost 7 bases, J lost 0 bases, and 9 bases lay in between. CDR3 region: CASKVTTNTGELFF. CDR3 DNA sequence: TGTGCCAGCAAGGTGACAACGAACACCGGGGAGCTGTTTTTT.

This clonotype was picked up many times. The chain employs TRBV21-1 and TRBJ1-6; the D call of TRBD1 is as the table states it, not checked on the DNA. TRBV21-1 is shown as a pseudogene. The CDR3 loop spans 17 amino acids. For the CDR3, the DNA is TGTGCCAGCAGCAACCAACAGGGGAGCTCCTATAATTCACCCCTCCACTTT. This encodes CASSNQQGSSYNSPLHF.

This clonotype was counted at least ten times. In DNA form, the CDR3 reads TGTGCCAGCAGAGACACTAAGTTCTACGAGCAGTACTTC. It encodes CASRDTKFYEQYF. V and J are TRBV12-3 or TRBV12-4 and TRBJ2-7; D remains ambiguous. This CDR3 has 13 residues. The V end was cut by 6 bases, the J end by 3 bases, with 12 bases between.